The present T cell receptor (beta chain) was sequenced within a study of cytotoxic CD8 clonotypes in ibrutinib-treated CLL. Study observations and caveats: Progressing patients had sampling times that differed from those of sustained-remission patients.

Comments on this clone: Antigen unknown.

Sequencing used immunoSEQ multiplex PCR; TCRdb keeps in-frame clones, though not all of them. The sample lists about 300,000 clones, 67% occurring once. Losses at the gene ends were 0 bases for V and 4 bases for J; bases not matched to a gene: 2. Germline CDR1 reads LGHNA; CDR2 reads YNFKEQ. This CDR3 comprises 15 residues. The chain employs TRBV4-2 and TRBJ2-3; 9 positions agree with TRBD2. The TCR was taken from a human donor with chronic lymphocytic leukemia. The sample consisted of PBMCs, taken after 36 months of ibrutinib treatment. Written as DNA, the CDR3 is TGTGCCAGCAGCCAAGATGCTAGCGGGGCAGATACGCAGTATTTT. Translation gives CASSQDASGADTQYF.